This T cell receptor (beta chain) was identified in a study of human T cells and chemical hapten exposure. Unfractionated whole blood was the source from which total RNA was extracted. The V gene end was trimmed by 1 base and the J gene end by 4 bases; junction bases not matched to a gene: 13. The CDR3 has 19 amino acids. CDR1 LGHNA and CDR2 YSLEER come from the germline V gene. Whole-study findings and limits: The number of TCRs over 1 in 1000 frequency stayed unchanged after DPC.

The study used a library that attached unique molecular identifiers to individual cDNA molecules. The authors' processing: Samples held a median of around 92,000 TCRs, range about 20,000–690,600. MiXCR was run by TCRdb on the 5' RACE reads, yielding one entry per CDR3 protein. TCRdb's processing, not the authors', yielded these V and J calls. The sample has 110,000 to 150,000 distinct CDR3 sequences, approximately 4% seen once. This clonotype was seen at least ten times. Its antigen is undetermined. The chain recombines TRBV4-3 with TRBJ2-7; 13 bases fit TRBD2. The source is a female donor in good health. The CDR3 sequence: CASSQAWTSGGQIIYEQYF. CDR3 coding DNA: TGCGCCAGCAGCCAAGCTTGGACTAGCGGGGGACAAATAATTTACGAGCAGTACTTC.